What follows are 11 T cell receptor beta chains derived from one specimen sequenced in a study of blood T cell repertoires in COVID-19. Clones were sequenced by immunoSEQ multiplex PCR, and TCRdb holds only the in-frame ones, with some missing. The table lists around 300,000 clones, approximately 85% of them singletons. The sequencing input was peripheral blood. The receptor source for this set is a human donor in a cohort sampled during active COVID-19.

CDR3 protein: CATSDIYNEQFF. CDR3 bases: TGTGCCACCAGTGATATATACAATGAGCAGTTCTTC. V is TRBV24-1 and J is TRBJ2-1; D is unclear. Per the germline V gene, CDR1 is KGHDR and CDR2 is SFDVKD. The V end was cut by 3 bases, the J end by 4 bases, with 3 bases between. The CDR3 contains 12 residues.

V is TRBV3-1 (or the pseudogene TRBV3-2) and J is TRBJ2-7, with TRBD2 identical over 8 bases. Looked up from germline, CDR1 is LGHDT and CDR2 is YNNKEL (reference sequence). The CDR3 length is 14 residues. After removal of 8 bases from V and 5 bases from J, the junction contained 11 bases not matched to a gene. CDR3 sequence (DNA): TGTGCCAGCTTAAGTAGCGGGAAAGGGGACGAGCAGTACTTC. It is translated as CASLSSGKGDEQYF.

The chain uses TRBV29-1 and TRBJ2-5; 7 nucleotides agree with TRBD2. Trimming took 4 bases from V and 6 from J; bases not matched to a gene: 17. CDR3 size: 16 residues. In germline, CDR1 is SQVTM, CDR2 ANQGSEA. The CDR3 loop is CSVGGGIGANTKTQYF. CDR3 sequence (DNA): TGCAGCGTTGGGGGGGGGATTGGCGCGAATACGAAGACCCAGTACTTC.

Only one count was recorded for this clone. The genes are TRBV6-5 and TRBJ1-5; TRBD1 matches 9 bases. Germline values: CDR1 MNHEY, CDR2 SVGAGI. V lost 9 bases to trimming and J lost 5 bases; unmatched junction nucleotides: 8. The CDR3 sequence is 14 residues long. DNA of the CDR3: TGTGCCAGTGCAGGGACAGGGAACTATCAGCCCCAGCATTTT. This codes for CASAGTGNYQPQHF.

The chain recombines TRBV21-1 with TRBJ2-7; TRBD2 is taken as the D call from the table, unchecked against the DNA. TRBV21-1 is recorded as a pseudogene. CDR3 length: 12 residues. Written as DNA, the CDR3 is TGTGCCAGCAGCGGGAGGGGGTACGAGCAGTACTTC. Translation: CASSGRGYEQYF.

The chain employs TRBV5-1 and TRBJ2-7; TRBD2 agrees at 9 bases. Trimming cost V 2 bases and J 6 bases; bases outside gene matches: 9. Germline CDR1 and CDR2: SGHRS and YFSETQ. The CDR3 has 15 amino acids. The CDR3 nucleotides are TGCGCCAGCAGCTTAAATAGCGGGAGCACCGGCGAGCAGTACTTC. This sequence encodes CASSLNSGSTGEQYF.

Points on this clone: The germline gene is not matched at one end of the junction; a read error may be the cause. The chain has TRBV28 and TRBJ2-7, with no clear D. The CDR3 is 13 residues long. Germline V gene sequence: CDR1 MDHEN, CDR2 SYDVKM. The CDR3 region is CASRSPGPPTPHF. The CDR3 DNA reads TGTGCCAGCAGGTCCCCTGGGCCTCCAACCCCCCACTTC.

This rearrangement joins TRBV18 to TRBJ1-5, with D tentatively TRBD1 (6 bases). V dropped 2 bases and J dropped 5 bases, with 13 bases sitting between them. CDR1 and CDR2 from the germline V gene are KGHSH and LQKENI. The CDR3 totals 15 residues. CDR3 sequence (DNA): TGTGCCAGCTCACCAATCGGCAGGGGAGATCAGCCCCAGCATTTT. Amino acids: CASSPIGRGDQPQHF. The full variable domain, completed using reference TRBV18 and TRBJ1-5, is NAGVMQNPRHLVRRRGQEARLRCSPMKGHSHVYWYRQLPEEGLKFMVYLQKENIIDESGMPKERFSAEFPKEGPSILRIQQVVRGDSAAYFCASSPIGRGDQPQHFGDGTRLSIL.

This clone was seen a handful of times. The V and J genes are TRBV24-1 and TRBJ1-2, with D hard to call. The CDR3 is made up of 13 amino acids. Germline CDR1 is KGHDR and CDR2 is SFDVKD. Trimming took 9 bases from V and 2 from J, leaving 12 bases between them. CDR3 nucleotides: TGTGCCACCTCAGAGGGTGGGAACTATGGCTACACCTTC. Amino acids: CATSEGGNYGYTF.

V usage is TRBV6-5 and J usage is TRBJ2-1, with D possibly matching TRBD1 (5 bases). The CDR3 length is 13 residues. Germline values: CDR1 MNHEY, CDR2 SVGAGI. Between the trimmed V and J ends, which lost 8 bases and 7 bases, there was a span of 15 bases. The CDR3 DNA sequence: TGTGCCAGCCTGGACATCGGGCGGAATGAGCAGTTCTTC. This gives the protein CASLDIGRNEQFF.

The genes are TRBV3-1 (or the pseudogene TRBV3-2) and TRBJ2-3, with TRBD2 matching 7 bases. Germline assignment: CDR1 LGHDT and CDR2 YNNKEL (reference sequence). This CDR3 spans 15 amino acids. V shed 0 bases, J shed 3 bases, and the junction held 3 bases outside the gene matches. The CDR3 is CASSQEGEGTDTQYF. In nucleotides, the CDR3 is TGTGCCAGCAGCCAAGAGGGGGAGGGGACAGATACGCAGTATTTT.